This entry describes one T cell receptor beta chain. These data are taken from a study of blood T cell repertoires in COVID-19. Authors' analysis steps: The assay estimated nucleated cells by amplifying reference gene primers. Assay used: immunoSEQ multiplex PCR; TCRdb lists only in-frame clones, some missing. The V and J calls and clone size were taken over from that table, and D and trimming were inferred from the DNA. The sample has nearly 350,000 clones, around 88% seen once. The TCR was taken from a man between 25 and 39 years old with active or convalescent COVID-19. The material sequenced was peripheral blood.

CDR3 sequence: CASSPGDSNYGYTF. Written as DNA, the CDR3 is TGTGCCAGCTCACCTGGGGACAGTAACTATGGCTACACCTTC. The chain is built from TRBV18 and TRBJ1-2; TRBD1 matches 7 bases. The CDR3 is 14 amino acids. J lost 1 base, V lost 3 bases, and 2 bases had no gene match. CDR1 and CDR2 from the germline V gene are KGHSH and LQKENI.